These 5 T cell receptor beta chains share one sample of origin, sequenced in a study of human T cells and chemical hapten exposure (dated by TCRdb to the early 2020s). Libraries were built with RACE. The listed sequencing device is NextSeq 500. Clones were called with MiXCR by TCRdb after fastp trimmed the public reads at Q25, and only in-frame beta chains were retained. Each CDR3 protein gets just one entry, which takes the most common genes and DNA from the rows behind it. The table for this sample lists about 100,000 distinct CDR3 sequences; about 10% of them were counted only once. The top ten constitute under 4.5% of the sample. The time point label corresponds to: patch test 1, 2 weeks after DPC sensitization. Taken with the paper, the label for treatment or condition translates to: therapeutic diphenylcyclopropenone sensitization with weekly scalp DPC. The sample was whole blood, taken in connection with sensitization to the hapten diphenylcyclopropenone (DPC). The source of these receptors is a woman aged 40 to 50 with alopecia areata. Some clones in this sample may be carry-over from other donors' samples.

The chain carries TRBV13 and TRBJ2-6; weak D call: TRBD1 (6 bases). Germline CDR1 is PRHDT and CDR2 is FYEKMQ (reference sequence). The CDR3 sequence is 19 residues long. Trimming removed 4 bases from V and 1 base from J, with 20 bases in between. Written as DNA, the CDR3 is TGTGCCAGCAGCTCTGTTGGGGGCAGGGCCCTTTCTGGGGCCAACGTCCTGACTTTC. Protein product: CASSSVGGRALSGANVLTF. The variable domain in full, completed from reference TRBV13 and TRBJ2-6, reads AAGVIQSPRHLIKEKRETATLKCYPIPRHDTVYWYQQGPGQDPQFLISFYEKMQSDKGSIPDRFSAQQFSDYHSELNMSSLELGDSALYFCASSSVGGRALSGANVLTFGAGSRLTVL.

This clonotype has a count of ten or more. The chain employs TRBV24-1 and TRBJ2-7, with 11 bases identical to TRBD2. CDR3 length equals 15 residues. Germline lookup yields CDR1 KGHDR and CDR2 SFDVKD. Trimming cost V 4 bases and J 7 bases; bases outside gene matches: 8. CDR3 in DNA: TGTGCCACCAGTGACCCCGGGACTAGCGGAGATGAGCAGTACTTC. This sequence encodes CATSDPGTSGDEQYF.

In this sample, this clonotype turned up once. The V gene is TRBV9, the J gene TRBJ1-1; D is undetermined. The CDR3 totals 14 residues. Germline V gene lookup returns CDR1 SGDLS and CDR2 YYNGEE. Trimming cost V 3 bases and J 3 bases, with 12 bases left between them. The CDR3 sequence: CASSERSTYTEAFF. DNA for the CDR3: TGTGCCAGCAGCGAGCGGTCCACGTACACTGAAGCTTTCTTT. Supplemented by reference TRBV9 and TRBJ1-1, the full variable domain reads DSGVTQTPKHLITATGQRVTLRCSPRSGDLSVYWYQQSLDQGLQFLIQYYNGEERAKGNILERFSAQQFPDLHSELNLSSLELGDSALYFCASSERSTYTEAFFGQGTRLTVV.

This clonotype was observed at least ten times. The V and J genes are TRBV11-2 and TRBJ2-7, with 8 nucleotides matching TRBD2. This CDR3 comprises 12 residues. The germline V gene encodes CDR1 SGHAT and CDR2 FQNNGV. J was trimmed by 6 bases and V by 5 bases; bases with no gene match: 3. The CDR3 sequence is CASSQGTSEQYF. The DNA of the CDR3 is TGTGCCAGCAGCCAGGGGACTAGCGAGCAGTACTTC.

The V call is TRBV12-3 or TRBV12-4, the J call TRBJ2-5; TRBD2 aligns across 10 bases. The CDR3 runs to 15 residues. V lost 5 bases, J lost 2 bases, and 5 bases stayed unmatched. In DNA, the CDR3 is TGTGCCAGCAGTCTTACTAGCGGGACGCAAGAGACCCAGTACTTC. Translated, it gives CASSLTSGTQETQYF.